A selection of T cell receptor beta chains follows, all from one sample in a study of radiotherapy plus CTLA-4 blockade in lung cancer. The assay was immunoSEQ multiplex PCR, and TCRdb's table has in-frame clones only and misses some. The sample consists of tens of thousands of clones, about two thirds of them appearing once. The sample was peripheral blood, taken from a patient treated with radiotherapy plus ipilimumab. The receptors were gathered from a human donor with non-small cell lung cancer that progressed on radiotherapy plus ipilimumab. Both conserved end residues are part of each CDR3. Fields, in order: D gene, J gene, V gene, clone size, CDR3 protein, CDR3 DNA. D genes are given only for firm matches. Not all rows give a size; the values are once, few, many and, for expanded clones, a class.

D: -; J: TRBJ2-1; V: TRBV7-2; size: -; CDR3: CASSLKVGNEQFF; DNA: TGTGCCAGCAGCTTAAAAGTGGGAAATGAGCAGTTCTTC
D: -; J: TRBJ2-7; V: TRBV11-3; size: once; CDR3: CASSSGRLGWQYF; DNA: TGTGCCAGCAGCTCGGGACGCCTGGGGTGGCAGTACTTC
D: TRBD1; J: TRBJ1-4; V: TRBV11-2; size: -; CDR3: CASSLGVGGADEKLFF; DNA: TGTGCCAGCAGCTTAGGAGTAGGGGGCGCCGATGAAAAACTGTTTTTT
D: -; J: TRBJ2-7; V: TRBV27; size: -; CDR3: CASSLDSRYEQYF; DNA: TGTGCCAGCAGTTTAGATAGTCGATACGAGCAGTACTTC
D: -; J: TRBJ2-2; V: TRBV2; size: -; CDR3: CASSEAVFRGTGELFF; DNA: TGTGCCAGCAGTGAAGCCGTGTTTAGGGGTACCGGGGAGCTGTTTTTT
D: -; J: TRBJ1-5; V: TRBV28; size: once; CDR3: CASSWGSLGSNQPQHF; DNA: TGTGCCAGCAGTTGGGGGTCCCTCGGCAGCAATCAGCCCCAGCATTTT
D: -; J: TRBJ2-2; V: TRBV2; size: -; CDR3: CASTFNRETGELFF; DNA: TGTGCCAGCACCTTCAACAGGGAGACCGGGGAGCTGTTTTTT
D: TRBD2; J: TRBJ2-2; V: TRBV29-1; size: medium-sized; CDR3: CSVGAGGDTGELFF; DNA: TGCAGCGTTGGTGCGGGAGGGGACACCGGGGAGCTGTTTTTT
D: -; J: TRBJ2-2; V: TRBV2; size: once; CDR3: CASKYQGGTGELFF; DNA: TGTGCCAGCAAGTACCAGGGAGGCACCGGGGAGCTGTTTTTT
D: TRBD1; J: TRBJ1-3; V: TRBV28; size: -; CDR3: CASSLRDRSNTIYF; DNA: TGTGCCAGCAGTCTCCGGGACAGGAGCAACACCATATATTTT
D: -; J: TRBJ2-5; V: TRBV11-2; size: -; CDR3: CASSLDRSNRRGTQYF; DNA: TGTGCCAGCAGCTTAGATCGAAGTAACCGAAGAGGGACCCAGTACTTC
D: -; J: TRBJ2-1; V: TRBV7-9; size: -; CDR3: CASDTYNEQFF; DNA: TGTGCCAGCGACACCTACAATGAGCAGTTCTTC
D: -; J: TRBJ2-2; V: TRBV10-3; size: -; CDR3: CAIAHSGRDTGELFF; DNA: TGTGCCATCGCCCACAGCGGCAGGGACACCGGGGAGCTGTTTTTT
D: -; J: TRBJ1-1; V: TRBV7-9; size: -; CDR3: CASSLARQGSTEAFF; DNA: TGTGCCAGCAGCTTAGCTAGGCAGGGTAGCACTGAAGCTTTCTTT
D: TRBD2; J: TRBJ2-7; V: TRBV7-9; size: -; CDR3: CASSLGAGGGSREQYF; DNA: TGTGCCAGCAGCTTAGGTGCCGGCGGGGGGTCCCGCGAGCAGTACTTC
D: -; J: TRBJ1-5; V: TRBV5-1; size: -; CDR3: CASSPSGGANQPQHF; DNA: TGCGCCAGCAGCCCATCCGGAGGGGCCAATCAGCCCCAGCATTTT
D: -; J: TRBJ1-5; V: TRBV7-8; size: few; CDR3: CASSLGGFPSQPQHF; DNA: TGTGCCAGCAGCCTGGGAGGCTTCCCCAGCCAGCCCCAGCATTTT
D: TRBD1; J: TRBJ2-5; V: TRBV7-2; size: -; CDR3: CASSPQTGQETQYF; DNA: TGTGCCAGCAGCCCCCAGACAGGGCAAGAGACCCAGTACTTC
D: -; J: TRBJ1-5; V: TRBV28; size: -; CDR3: CASSLSTVSGNQPQHF; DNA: TGTGCCAGCAGTTTATCGACGGTGTCGGGCAATCAGCCCCAGCATTTT
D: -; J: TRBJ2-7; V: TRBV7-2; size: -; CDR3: CASSLGWREQYF; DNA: TGTGCCAGCAGCTTAGGATGGCGCGAGCAGTACTTC
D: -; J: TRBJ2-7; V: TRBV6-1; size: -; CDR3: CASSLEGLASYEQYF; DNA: TGTGCCAGCAGCCTCGAGGGACTGGCCTCCTACGAGCAGTACTTC
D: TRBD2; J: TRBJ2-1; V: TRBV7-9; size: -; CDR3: CASSFPSGSGGEQFF; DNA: TGTGCCAGCAGCTTCCCTAGCGGGAGTGGCGGTGAGCAGTTCTTC
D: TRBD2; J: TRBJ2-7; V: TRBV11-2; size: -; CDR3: CASSLMSGLGYEQYF; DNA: TGTGCCAGCAGCTTAATGAGTGGACTAGGCTACGAGCAGTACTTC
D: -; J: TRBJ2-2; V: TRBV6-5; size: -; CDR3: CASIPRAGELFF; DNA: TGTGCCAGCATTCCGCGAGCAGGGGAGCTGTTTTTT
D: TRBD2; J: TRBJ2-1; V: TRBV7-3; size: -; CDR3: CASSLTFTGGGRDEQFF; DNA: TGTGCCAGCAGCTTAACGTTTACCGGGGGCGGGAGGGATGAGCAGTTCTTC
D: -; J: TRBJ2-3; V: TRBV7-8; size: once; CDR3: CASSFPEERASTDTQYF; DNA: TGTGCCAGCAGCTTCCCTGAGGAGCGGGCCTCCACAGATACGCAGTATTTT
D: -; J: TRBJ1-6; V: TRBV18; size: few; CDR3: CASSVQDLNSPLHF; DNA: TGTGCCAGCTCCGTACAGGATCTTAATTCACCCCTCCACTTT
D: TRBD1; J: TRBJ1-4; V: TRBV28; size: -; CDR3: CASSLRGQGGGEKLFF; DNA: TGTGCCAGCAGTTTAAGGGGACAGGGAGGCGGAGAAAAACTGTTTTTT
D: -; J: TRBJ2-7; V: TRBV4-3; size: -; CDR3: CASSQEELAPYEQYF; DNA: TGCGCCAGCAGCCAAGAGGAACTAGCCCCCTACGAGCAGTACTTC
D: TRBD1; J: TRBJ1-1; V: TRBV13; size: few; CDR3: CASNLQGATEAFF; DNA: TGTGCCAGCAACTTACAGGGGGCCACTGAAGCTTTCTTT
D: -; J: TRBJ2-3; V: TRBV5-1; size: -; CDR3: CALHRAPSTDTQYF; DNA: TGCGCCCTCCACAGGGCTCCTAGCACAGATACGCAGTATTTT
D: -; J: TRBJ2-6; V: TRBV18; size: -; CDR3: CASSLVRVVPSGANVLTF; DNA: TGTGCCAGCTCACTCGTCAGGGTAGTCCCCTCTGGGGCCAACGTCCTGACTTTC
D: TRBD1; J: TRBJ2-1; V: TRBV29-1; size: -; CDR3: CSVDGTGGSNEQFF; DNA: TGCAGCGTTGATGGGACAGGGGGCTCCAATGAGCAGTTCTTC
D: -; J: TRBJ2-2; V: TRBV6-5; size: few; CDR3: CASTTTGELFF; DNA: TGTGCCAGCACCACCACCGGGGAGCTGTTTTTT
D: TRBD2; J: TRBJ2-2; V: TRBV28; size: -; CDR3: CASSPPGLASTGELFF; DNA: TGTGCCAGCAGTCCACCCGGACTAGCATCCACCGGGGAGCTGTTTTTT
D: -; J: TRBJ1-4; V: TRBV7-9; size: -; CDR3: CASSPQGGEKLFF; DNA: TGTGCCAGCAGCCCTCAAGGGGGGGAAAAACTGTTTTTT
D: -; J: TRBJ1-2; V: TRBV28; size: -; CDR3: CASSPRGKDNYGYTF; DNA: TGTGCCAGCAGTCCCCGGGGTAAGGATAACTATGGCTACACCTTC
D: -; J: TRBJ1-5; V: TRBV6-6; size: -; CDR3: CASSYPESNQPQHF; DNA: TGTGCCAGCAGTTACCCGGAAAGCAATCAGCCCCAGCATTTT
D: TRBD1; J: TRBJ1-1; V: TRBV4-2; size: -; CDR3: CASSLVDREDTEAFF; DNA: TGTGCCAGCAGCTTGGTCGACAGGGAGGACACTGAAGCTTTCTTT
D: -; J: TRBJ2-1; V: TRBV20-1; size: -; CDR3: CSASQHEQFF; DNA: TGCAGTGCTTCGCAGCATGAGCAGTTCTTC
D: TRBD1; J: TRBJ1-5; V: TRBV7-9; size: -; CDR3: CASSLGDRGSDQPQHF; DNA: TGTGCCAGCAGCTTAGGAGACAGGGGATCTGATCAGCCCCAGCATTTT
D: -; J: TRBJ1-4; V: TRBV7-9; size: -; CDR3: CASTIARQTATNEKLFF; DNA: TGTGCCAGCACCATAGCGAGACAGACTGCAACTAATGAAAAACTGTTTTTT
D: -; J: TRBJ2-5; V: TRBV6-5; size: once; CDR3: CASSYFQSQETQYF; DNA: TGTGCCAGCAGTTACTTCCAGAGTCAAGAGACCCAGTACTTC
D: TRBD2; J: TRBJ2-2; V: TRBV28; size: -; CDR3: CASSLSGGAAGELFF; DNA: TGTGCCAGCAGTTTAAGCGGGGGGGCCGCCGGGGAGCTGTTTTTT
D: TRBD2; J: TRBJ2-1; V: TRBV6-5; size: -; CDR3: CASSSGLAETYNEQFF; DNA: TGTGCCAGCAGTTCCGGACTAGCGGAAACCTACAATGAGCAGTTCTTC
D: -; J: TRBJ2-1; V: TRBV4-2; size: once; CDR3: CASSQDWLYNEQFF; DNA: TGTGCCAGCAGCCAAGACTGGCTATACAATGAGCAGTTCTTC
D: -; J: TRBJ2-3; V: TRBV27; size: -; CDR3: CASSLLLPSTDTQYF; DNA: TGTGCCAGCAGTTTATTACTGCCTAGCACAGATACGCAGTATTTT
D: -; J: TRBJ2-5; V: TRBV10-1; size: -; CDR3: CASSEGGEGKTQYF; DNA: TGCGCCAGCAGTGAGGGCGGAGAGGGAAAGACCCAGTACTTC
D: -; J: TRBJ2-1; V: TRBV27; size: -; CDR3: CASSRSGPEYNEQFF; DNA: TGTGCCAGCAGTCGTAGCGGTCCGGAGTACAATGAGCAGTTCTTC
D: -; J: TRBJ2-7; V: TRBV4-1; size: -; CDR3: CASSPSGASYEQYF; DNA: TGCGCCAGCAGCCCGAGCGGAGCCTCCTACGAGCAGTACTTC
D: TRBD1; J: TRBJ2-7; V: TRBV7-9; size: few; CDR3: CASSFRQGVHEQYF; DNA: TGTGCCAGCAGCTTTCGACAGGGGGTACACGAGCAGTACTTC
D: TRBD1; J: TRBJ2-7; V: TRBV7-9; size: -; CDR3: CASSPWTGPSYEQYF; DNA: TGTGCCAGCAGCCCCTGGACAGGGCCCTCCTACGAGCAGTACTTC
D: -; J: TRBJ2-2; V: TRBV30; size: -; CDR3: CAWSVLNTGELFF; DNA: TGTGCCTGGAGTGTCTTGAACACCGGGGAGCTGTTTTTT
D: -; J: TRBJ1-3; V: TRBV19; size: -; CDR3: CASSTGRRSGNTIYF; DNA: TGTGCCAGTAGTACAGGACGTCGCTCTGGAAACACCATATATTTT
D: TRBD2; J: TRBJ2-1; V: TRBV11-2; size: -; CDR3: CALRASGNEQFF; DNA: TGTGCCCTACGAGCTAGCGGGAATGAGCAGTTCTTC
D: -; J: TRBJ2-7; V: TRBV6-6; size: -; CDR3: CASSYGFAYEQYF; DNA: TGTGCCAGCAGTTACGGTTTTGCCTACGAGCAGTACTTC
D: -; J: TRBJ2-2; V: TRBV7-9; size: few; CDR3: CASSLQGNTGELFF; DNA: TGTGCCAGCAGTTTACAGGGAAACACCGGGGAGCTGTTTTTT
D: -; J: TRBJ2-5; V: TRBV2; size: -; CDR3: CASSEVRQETQYF; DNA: TGTGCCAGCAGTGAAGTTCGCCAAGAGACCCAGTACTTC
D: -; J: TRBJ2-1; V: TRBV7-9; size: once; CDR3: CASSPMGASYNEQFF; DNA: TGTGCCAGCAGCCCCATGGGTGCTTCCTACAATGAGCAGTTCTTC